This T cell receptor (beta chain) stems from a study of blood T cell repertoires in COVID-19. Study in general: PBMCs, B-cell-depleted T cells, or T cells provided the cDNA or gDNA that made up the material.

Germline V gives CDR1 SGHAT, CDR2 FQNNGV. The CDR3 is made up of 10 amino acids. Deletions cut 4 bases from V and 5 bases from J, with 3 bases between. Sequenced by immunoSEQ multiplex PCR; TCRdb stores in-frame clones only, minus some. The sample lists hundreds of thousands of clones; 80% to 90% were seen once. The receptor comes from a woman aged 45-65 years with acute or convalescent COVID-19. V and J are TRBV11-2 and TRBJ2-7; no clear D. Sequenced input: peripheral blood. CDR3 nucleotides: TGTGCCAGCAGCTCGGACGAGCAGTACTTC. This gives the protein CASSSDEQYF.